The sequence of this T cell receptor (beta chain) was determined in a study of shared clonotypes between healthy human individuals. Sequencing used immunoSEQ multiplex PCR; TCRdb keeps in-frame clones, though not all of them. The sample lists roughly 2.5 million clones, more than 80% seen once, with about 0.13% in the top ten. Trimming took 5 bases from V and 10 from J; bases not matched to a gene: 5. Germline CDR1 is SGHTA and CDR2 is FQGNSA. CDR3 length: 14 residues. Points from the study as a whole: As a rule, naive subsets had a larger estimated richness than memory subsets.

A word on this clone: Antigen specificity is unknown.

The V and J genes are TRBV7-2 and TRBJ1-6; 10 bases fit TRBD1. Sequenced input: naive CD4+ T cells sorted from blood. Specified subset: CD45RA+ positively selected. The sequence derives from a man younger than 30 in good health. The CDR3 DNA reads as TGTGCCAGCAGCAGGGACAGGGGCAGGTCACCCCTCCACTTT. Amino acid sequence: CASSRDRGRSPLHF.